This TCR beta chain is from a study of cytomegalovirus exposure and HLA in healthy donors. As for the study in general: The Caucasian-associated ancestry cluster contained around four fifths of the roughly 390 genotyped donors. Study-wide results and caveats: TCR beta sequences reportedly predicted the HLA-A and HLA-B alleles of most subjects accurately. The study recorded about 160 TCR beta chains that were cytomegalovirus-associated. Some public TCRs appeared in many individuals, while most sequences were rare.

PCR was performed using 60 Vbeta and 13 Jbeta primers. This table comes from immunoSEQ multiplex PCR, and its TCRdb copy is limited to in-frame clones, with some not included. The sample lists about 120,000 clones; 75% to 85% were seen once. Trimming removed 11 bases from V and 2 bases from J; junction bases left unmatched: 11. This CDR3 is 15 amino acids long. Germline CDR1 SNHLY, CDR2 FYNNEI. As concerns this clone: Its antigen is unknown.

What was sequenced was PBMCs. This sequence originates from a man aged 30 to 45 in good health and CMV-seropositive. J is TRBJ2-3 and V is TRBV2, with 9 bases that match TRBD2. The CDR3 DNA reads as TGTGCCGGGAAAGGGCTAGCGGGGCTCACAGATACGCAGTATTTT. Encoded protein: CAGKGLAGLTDTQYF.